This entry lists 28 T cell receptor beta chains sequenced from one sample in a study of T cells in Graves' hyperthyroidism and ophthalmopathy. Using RNA transcripts as the source, TCR beta CDR3 regions were amplified. When the TCR CDR3 underwent first-round RT-PCR, the HTBI primer set was used. TCRdb re-called the multiplex PCR reads through MiXCR, storing one row per CDR3 protein. Of about 570,000 distinct CDR3 sequences in the sample, 35% to 55% are singletons; the top ten hold roughly 19%. Sequences were obtained from peripheral blood or thyroid tissue (not recorded which). These receptor sequences come from an adult woman with Graves' disease, either hyperthyroidism or ophthalmopathy (not recorded which).

The J gene is TRBJ2-5, the V gene TRBV9, with a possible D match to TRBD2 (6 bases). The CDR3 runs 14 residues. From germline, CDR1 is SGDLS and CDR2 YYNGEE. Trimming pared 2 bases from V and 7 bases from J, leaving 15 bases between. CDR3 region: CASSVAGLQGTQYF. DNA for the CDR3: TGTGCCAGCAGCGTTGCGGGACTCCAGGGGACCCAGTACTTC.

In its sample, this clonotype was seen a few times. The V and J genes are TRBV7-2 and TRBJ1-4; no clear D. Germline V gene lookup returns CDR1 SGHTA and CDR2 FQGNSA. This CDR3 is built from 12 residues. Deletions cut 0 bases from V and 11 bases from J, with 7 bases between. CDR3 residues: CASSLATGKLFF. In DNA form, the CDR3 reads TGTGCCAGCAGCTTAGCGACCGGGAAACTGTTTTTT.

This clonotype was found many times. This rearrangement joins TRBV13 to TRBJ1-1; D call uncertain. CDR1 and CDR2 from the germline V gene are PRHDT and FYEKMQ (reference sequence). The V end lost 5 bases, the J end lost 1 base, and 11 bases lay between the germline ends. CDR3 length equals 14 residues. CDR3 in amino acids: CASSPTPRNTEAFF. CDR3 in DNA: TGTGCCAGCAGCCCGACGCCTCGGAACACTGAAGCTTTCTTT.

This clonotype was seen at least ten times. This chain connects TRBV29-1 to TRBJ2-7; 16 nucleotides agree with TRBD2. With 7 bases clipped from V and 1 base from J, the junction kept 4 bases outside the gene matches. This CDR3 comprises 15 residues. Germline V lookup: CDR1 SQVTM, CDR2 ANQGSEA. The CDR3 reads CSAGTSGRESYEQYF. CDR3 sequence (DNA): TGCAGCGCGGGGACTAGCGGGAGGGAATCCTACGAGCAGTACTTC.

Regarding this clonotype: Germline and junction disagree at one end, which may indicate a read error. The chain is built from TRBV7-7 and TRBJ1-6, with D hard to call. Germline CDR1 and CDR2: SSHAT and FNYEAQ (reference sequence). The CDR3 runs 24 residues. DNA of the CDR3: TGTGCTAGCAGCTCCCCGGTGTTCCCCCGTGCCAGCCGGCCGAAGAGCTCCTATAATTCACCCCTCCACTTT. It translates to CASSSPVFPRASRPKSSYNSPLHF.

This clonotype was counted ten times or more. The CDR3 coding sequence is TGTGCCAGCAACCCAGGGGGATCGACTTATGGCTACACCTTC. It yields the protein CASNPGGSTYGYTF. This chain connects TRBV12-3 or TRBV12-4 to TRBJ1-2; 7 nucleotides agree with TRBD1. Trimming cost V 7 bases and J 5 bases; bases outside gene matches: 10. This CDR3 is built from 14 residues.

This clonotype was observed many times. The genes are TRBV5-1 and TRBJ1-3, with 10 bases aligning to TRBD1. The germline CDR1 and CDR2 sequences are SGHRS and YFSETQ. The CDR3 covers 15 residues. Trimming cost V 2 bases and J 5 bases; bases outside gene matches: 4. CDR3 nucleotides: TGCGCCAGCAGCTTTACGGGACAGGGGAGAAACACCATATATTTT. Residues: CASSFTGQGRNTIYF.

This clonotype was counted once. This clone may be a read error of a much larger clone one base away. The rearrangement joins TRBV6-5 to TRBJ1-1, with TRBD1 matching 7 bases. The CDR3 length is 16 residues. Unmatched junction bases numbered 12, after V lost 2 bases and J lost 6 bases. The germline CDR1 and CDR2 sequences are MNHEY and SVGAGI. The CDR3 DNA is TGTGCCAGCAGTTACGGAGATAGGGGGCGCGGGGCTGAAGCTTTCTTT. Translated: CASSYGDRGRGAEAFF.

Comment on this clonotype: One end of the junction is discordant with germline, which a read error may explain. This sequence joins TRBV19 and TRBJ2-5; 13 positions agree with TRBD2. The CDR3 has 16 residues. CDR1 and CDR2 from the germline V gene are LNHDA and SQIVND (reference sequence). Here the CDR3 reads CASSIEGLAGKETRYF. CDR3 nucleotide sequence: TGTGCCAGTAGTATAGAGGGACTAGCGGGAAAAGAGACCCGGTACTTC. The full variable domain, with the rest looked up from reference TRBV19 and TRBJ2-5, is DGGITQSPKYLFRKEGQNVTLSCEQNLNHDAMYWYRQDPGQGLRLIYYSQIVNDFQKGDIAEGYSVSREKKESFPLTVTSAQKNPTAFYLCASSIEGLAGKETRYFGPGTRLLVL.

The J gene is TRBJ2-2, the V gene TRBV24-1; possibly TRBD2 for D (5 bases). This CDR3 is 13 amino acids long. The germline V gene encodes CDR1 KGHDR and CDR2 SFDVKD. Trimming pared 3 bases from V and 7 bases from J, leaving 8 bases between. CDR3 bases: TGTGCCACCAGTGATGCTACTAGCGGGGAGCTGTTTTTT. Translated: CATSDATSGELFF.

The rearrangement links TRBV5-4 to TRBJ2-7, with D perhaps TRBD1 (7 bases). Germline CDR1 and CDR2: SGHNT and YYREEE (reference sequence). The CDR3 extends over 17 amino acids. V gave up 3 bases and J gave up 4 bases, with 23 bases separating them. CDR3 in amino acids: CASSWGPQGGVGYEQYF. For the CDR3, the DNA is TGTGCCAGCAGCTGGGGACCCCAGGGGGGCGTTGGGTACGAGCAGTACTTC.

CDR3 nucleotides: TGTGCCAGCAGTTTATCTCCCCGAAGGGGTAATTCACCCCTCCACTTT. It yields the protein CASSLSPRRGNSPLHF. This chain uses TRBV27 with TRBJ1-6, with D perhaps matching TRBD1 (5 bases). The CDR3 sequence is 16 residues long. The germline CDR1 and CDR2 sequences are MNHEY and SMNVEV (reference sequence). V lost 0 bases, J lost 6 bases, and 12 bases lay in between.

This chain links TRBV25-1 with TRBJ1-3, with a weak D call TRBD1 (6 bases). V was clipped by 6 bases and J by 4 bases, with 16 bases between them. Germline V gene data show CDR1 as MGHDK and CDR2 as SYGVNS. The length of the CDR3 is 15 residues. As DNA, the CDR3 is TGTGCCAGCAGCCAAGTGAGGGGGTTCGGAAACACCATATATTTT. Its translation is CASSQVRGFGNTIYF.

This clonotype was observed at least ten times. CDR3 nucleotides: TGTGCCAGCGGGTGGGGCGGCGGGTATCGGAATCAGCCCCAGCATTTT. Translated, it gives CASGWGGGYRNQPQHF. The V and J genes are TRBV2 and TRBJ1-5; possible D gene TRBD1, 5 bases. The germline V gene has CDR1 SNHLY and CDR2 FYNNEI. The CDR3 covers 16 residues. The ends were cut back, 8 bases at V and 4 bases at J, with 21 bases in the middle.

This clonotype was recorded many times. The chain links TRBV15 to TRBJ1-5; D is uncertain. Trimming left V 5 bases short and J 5 bases short, with 13 bases between. This CDR3 contains 14 residues. Germline CDR1 LNHNV, CDR2 YYDKDF (reference sequence). The CDR3 DNA follows: TGTGCCACCAGCTCAATTCAAAAAGATCAGCCCCAGCATTTT. Amino acid sequence: CATSSIQKDQPQHF. Together with reference TRBV15 and TRBJ1-5, the CDR3 gives the full variable domain: DAMVIQNPRYQVTQFGKPVTLSCSQTLNHNVMYWYQQKSSQAPKLLFHYYDKDFNNEADTPDNFQSRRPNTSFCFLDIRSPGLGDTAMYLCATSSIQKDQPQHFGDGTRLSIL.

This clonotype was seen ten or more times. The rearrangement joins TRBV6-5 to TRBJ2-2; tentatively, D is TRBD1 (5 bases). V lost 8 bases to trimming and J lost 1 base, with 17 bases between them. This CDR3 contains 16 residues. Germline CDR1 is MNHEY and CDR2 is SVGAGI. The CDR3 protein is CASLTRQNWNTGELFF. The CDR3 DNA is TGTGCCAGCCTTACCCGACAGAATTGGAACACCGGGGAGCTGTTTTTT.

The chain carries TRBV7-2 and TRBJ1-2; no firm D call. The V end lost 0 bases, the J end lost 2 bases, and 13 bases lay between the germline ends. Per the germline V gene, CDR1 is SGHTA and CDR2 is FQGNSA. The CDR3 runs to 16 residues. CDR3 nucleotide sequence: TGTGCCAGCAGCTTAGCCGGGAGCGGAGCCAACTATGGCTACACCTTC. Translation gives CASSLAGSGANYGYTF.

With respect to this clonotype: Germline is not matched at one junction end, which may reflect a read error. The V call is TRBV13, the J call TRBJ2-7; D is possibly TRBD1 or TRBD2 (7 bases each). Germline CDR1 PRHDT, CDR2 FYEKMQ (reference sequence). The CDR3 is made up of 15 amino acids. The CDR3 bases are TGTGCCAGCAGCTTCAGGGGGGGTATACTACGAGAGCTGTACTTC. Its protein is CASSFRGGILRELYF.

This clonotype occurred many times. The chain carries TRBV5-1 and TRBJ1-1; weak D call: TRBD1 (5 bases). V was clipped by 0 bases and J by 3 bases, with 15 bases between them. This CDR3 comprises 16 residues. Germline loops: CDR1 SGHRS, CDR2 YFSETQ. CDR3 region: CASSLVPPAGDTEAFF. For the CDR3, the DNA is TGCGCCAGCAGCTTGGTCCCGCCGGCGGGGGACACTGAAGCTTTCTTT.

The chain links TRBV28 to TRBJ2-2; 9 nucleotides agree with TRBD2. The J segment lost 4 bases and the V segment lost 9 bases, leaving 6 bases of the junction unmatched. Germline V lookup: CDR1 MDHEN, CDR2 SYDVKM. The CDR3 runs 14 residues. CDR3: CASAGGAPTGELFF. DNA of the CDR3: TGTGCCAGTGCGGGAGGGGCACCCACCGGGGAGCTGTTTTTT.

The V and J genes are TRBV10-3 and TRBJ1-5; maybe TRBD1 (6 bases). V was pared by 3 bases and J by 6 bases, with 12 bases between. Germline CDR1 reads ENHRY; CDR2 reads SYGVKD. This CDR3 contains 14 residues. CDR3 sequence (DNA): TGTGCCATCAGTGAAACAGGGAAGGGTCAGCCCCAGCATTTT. Its translation is CAISETGKGQPQHF.

Note on this clonotype: A much larger clone differs by one base, so this may be a read error. The genes are TRBV6-6 and TRBJ1-3; D is unclear. Trimming cost V 2 bases and J 2 bases, with 13 bases left between them. There are 16 residues in the CDR3. CDR1 and CDR2 (germline): MNHNY, SVGAGI (reference sequence). CDR3 sequence reads: CASSYNRPVPGNTIYF. The CDR3 region has the DNA TGTGCCAGCAGTTACAATCGACCGGTCCCTGGAAACACCATATATTTT.

This clonotype was seen many times. CDR3 nucleotides: TGTGCCAGCAGCCCCAGGACAGGGTCGGGCTACACCTTC. Protein product: CASSPRTGSGYTF. The chain joins TRBV6-5 to TRBJ1-2, with 8 bases fitting TRBD1. Per germline, CDR1 MNHEY and CDR2 SVGAGI. This CDR3 region has 13 residues. Unmatched junction bases numbered 8, after V lost 6 bases and J lost 8 bases.

Of note for this clonotype: This sequence may be a read error, since a much larger clone differs from it by one base. The V call is TRBV7-6, the J call TRBJ1-3; 7 nucleotides line up with TRBD1. This CDR3 comprises 15 residues. J gave up 1 base and V 2 bases, and 2 bases lay outside the gene matches. Per the germline V gene, CDR1 is SGHVS and CDR2 is FNYEAQ. CDR3 nucleotides: TGTGCCAGCAGCTTATCGACAGGGTCTGGAAACACCATATATTTT. Translation: CASSLSTGSGNTIYF.

For this clonotype: One end of the junction fails to match germline, which may point to a read error. This sequence joins TRBV29-1 and TRBJ1-5; D is unresolved. Germline V gene data show CDR1 as SQVTM and CDR2 as ANQGSEA. This CDR3 region has 16 residues. CDR3 in amino acids: CGVEVYGGGNNQPQHF. CDR3 bases: TGCGGCGTTGAAGTCTACGGTGGTGGGAACAATCAGCCCCAGCACTTT.

This clonotype has a count of ten or more. V is TRBV12-3 or TRBV12-4 and J is TRBJ2-7; 10 bases are shared with TRBD1. The CDR3 totals 15 residues. V lost 5 bases to trimming and J lost 5 bases; unmatched junction nucleotides: 9. In nucleotides, the CDR3 is TGTGCCAGCAGTCCCTGGGGACAGGGGTACCACGAGCAGTACTTC. Amino acid sequence: CASSPWGQGYHEQYF.

This clonotype was detected many times. The chain recombines TRBV24-1 with TRBJ2-2, with D maybe TRBD1 (6 bases). Trimming left V 4 bases short and J 9 bases short, with 14 bases between. The CDR3 sequence is 14 residues long. Germline CDR1 KGHDR, CDR2 SFDVKD. This chain's CDR3 is CATSETGTLRELFF. The CDR3, as DNA: TGTGCCACCAGTGAGACCGGGACACTCAGGGAGCTGTTTTTT.

This clonotype was seen only a few times. This chain links TRBV5-1 with TRBJ2-7; perhaps TRBD2 as D (6 bases). Germline V gives CDR1 SGHRS, CDR2 YFSETQ. Trimming took 5 bases from V and 5 from J, leaving 11 bases between them. CDR3 length: 12 residues. For the CDR3, the DNA is TGCGCCAGCAGTGAGGGAGGTGACGAGCAGTACTTC. It codes for CASSEGGDEQYF.